This T cell receptor (beta chain) was sequenced for a study of monozygotic twins with inflammatory bowel disease (dated by TCRdb to about 2019). Broadly, across the study: The full study comprised 30 or so monozygotic twin pairs: nine German pairs (four IBD-concordant, five IBD-discordant) and 19 IBD-discordant Danish pairs. The search for disease-associated traits relied mainly on comparing IBD patients with their genetically identical healthy co-twins within discordant pairs. Each individual had, on average, about 151 000 unique TCRalpha sequences and 181 000 unique TCRbeta sequences available for analysis. Findings and caveats that apply to the study as a whole: The results gave no support for a single strong signal or clonotype linked to IBD. Background noise and inter-individual variability may have been introduced into the repertoires by the differing immunosuppressive treatments among patients. The analysis was unable to tell apart different T cell subtypes. Concordant and discordant twins showed no difference in repertoire similarity, possibly because of limited statistical power. TCRbeta repertoire diversity, by inverse Simpson index, was decreased in IBD patients compared with their healthy co-twins. IBD patients shared fewer clonotypes with other individuals than healthy twins did, most markedly in patients showing signs of disease activity.

From each donor, an approximately 2.4 ml peripheral blood sample was drawn into PAXgene tubes and stored at -80 degrees C. Without any T cell sorting, total RNA was extracted from whole blood using the PAXgene blood miRNA kit on an automated QIAcube. Peripheral blood from monozygotic twin pairs concordant or discordant for inflammatory bowel disease was subjected to deep TCRalpha and TCRbeta repertoire profiling with unique molecular barcoding. Smoking habits were recorded for all twin pairs, and individuals were classified as current, former or never smokers. The protocol used for the library was 5' RACE. Each TCR library was prepared from 3,000 to 4,500 ng of total RNA. For each sample, cDNA synthesis was carried out in eight separate reactions using SMARTScribe reverse transcriptase. During cDNA synthesis, template switching was used to introduce unique molecular identifiers that contained a 6-nucleotide sample barcode. TCRalpha and TCRbeta cDNA was amplified in two nested PCRs of approximately 17 and 9 cycles, and bead purification was carried out after each PCR. Before amplification, the cDNA was treated with uracil DNA-glycosylase and purified using the QIAquick PCR purification kit. The second PCR was the step at which Illumina TruSeq-compatible adapters and sample-specific barcodes were added. Library quality and concentration were assessed using TapeStation and Qubit, and roughly 5.5 ng of each library was pooled. Sequencing of the pooled libraries was done on an Illumina HiSeq2500 single-index Rapid Run using custom sequencing primers and 2 x 100 bp reads. The authors' analysis ran thus. MiGEC version 1.2.6 was used for UMI-based consensus assembly, which corrected PCR and sequencing errors. MiXCR version 2.1.1 was used for V(D)J alignment, clonotype assembly and CDR3 extraction. To normalise gene usage, clonotype sharing and MAIT/NKT TCR abundance, the top 1000, 10 000 and 20 000 clonotypes in each sample were analysed. Diversity was computed as the inverse Simpson index with the vegan R package after downsampling to 27 000 UMIs. Paired Mann-Whitney U tests on discordant twin pairs were used, with Benjamini-Hochberg multiple-testing correction. TCRdb reprocessed the reads; each CDR3 protein sequence makes one entry, and DNA is unavailable. These V and J calls rely on TCRdb rather than the paper's analysis. This sample's table contains fewer than 200,000 distinct CDR3 sequences. The top ten clonotypes cover about 2.4% of the sample.

Points on this clonotype: Which antigen it targets is not known.

CDR1 and CDR2 were assigned from the germline V gene as SGHNT and YENEEA. There are 14 amino acids in the CDR3, from cysteine to phenylalanine inclusive. DNA is not recorded here. Input material: blood. This TCR was sampled from a human donor with ulcerative colitis or Crohn's disease, or a healthy co-twin of an affected twin (not recorded which). The chain uses TRBV11-3 and TRBJ2-3. The CDR3 sequence is CASSLGVTTDTQYF.